The 11 T cell receptor beta chains in this list originate from one sample, sequenced in a study of T cell responses to AZD1222 COVID-19 vaccine. Generated by immunoSEQ multiplex PCR, the TCRdb table keeps only in-frame clones and is missing some. The data hold approximately 100,000 clones, with over 80% observed a single time. The source material was peripheral blood, sampled on day 0 of AZD1222 vaccination. These receptors were collected from an adult in good health.

The rearrangement joins TRBV20-1 to TRBJ2-5; TRBD2 matches at 7 bases. Per the germline V gene, CDR1 is DFQATT and CDR2 is SNEGSKA (reference sequence). The CDR3 totals 14 residues. J gave up 1 base and V 3 bases, and 5 bases lay outside the gene matches. Here the CDR3 DNA reads TGCAGTGCTAGTGGGCGGGGGATCCAAGAGACCCAGTACTTC. Translation: CSASGRGIQETQYF.

V usage is TRBV14 and J usage is TRBJ1-1; no clear D gene. V dropped 2 bases and J dropped 7 bases, with 5 bases sitting between them. The germline CDR1 and CDR2 sequences are SGHDN and FVKESK. CDR3 size: 11 residues. The CDR3 coding sequence is TGTGCCAGCAGCCAATCCTATGAAGCTTTCTTT. Residues: CASSQSYEAFF.

The chain uses TRBV25-1 and TRBJ1-4; TRBD1 matches 7 bases. Germline trimming cut 3 bases from V and 7 bases from J; bases unmatched to any gene: 8. CDR3 length equals 15 residues. CDR1 is MGHDK, CDR2 SYGVNS, per germline. This CDR3 reads CASSDPTGPTEKLFF. CDR3 in DNA: TGTGCCAGCAGTGACCCGACAGGGCCCACTGAAAAACTGTTTTTT.

This chain connects TRBV18 to TRBJ2-7, with 12 nucleotides matching TRBD2. J lost 0 bases, V lost 6 bases, and 15 bases had no gene match. The CDR3 is 19 residues long. Germline V gives CDR1 KGHSH, CDR2 LQKENI. Here the CDR3 reads CASSSGGTSGSSSSYEQYF. For the CDR3, the DNA is TGTGCCAGCTCCTCTGGAGGGACTAGCGGGTCGTCTAGCTCCTACGAGCAGTACTTC.

The J gene is TRBJ1-5, the V gene TRBV2, with TRBD1 matching 7 bases. Germline CDR1 reads SNHLY; CDR2 reads FYNNEI. CDR3 length: 14 amino acids. V was pared by 4 bases and J by 7 bases, with 7 bases of the junction left unmatched. The CDR3 sequence is CASSVEGAGQPQHF. The CDR3 coding sequence is TGTGCCAGCAGTGTAGAGGGGGCTGGGCAGCCCCAGCATTTT.

V gene TRBV6-5 combines with J gene TRBJ2-2, with 10 bases identical to TRBD2. CDR1 and CDR2 from the germline V gene are MNHEY and SVGAGI. The CDR3 covers 16 residues. Germline trimming cut 3 bases from V and 2 bases from J; bases unmatched to any gene: 3. CDR3 amino acids: CASSYLAGANTGELFF. CDR3 bases: TGTGCCAGCAGTTATCTAGCGGGGGCCAACACCGGGGAGCTGTTTTTT.

This clone appeared a single time. This chain connects TRBV25-1 to TRBJ2-6, with D tentatively TRBD2 (6 bases). This CDR3 is 15 amino acids long. The germline CDR1 and CDR2 sequences are MGHDK and SYGVNS. Between the trimmed V and J ends, which lost 4 bases and 4 bases, there was a span of 11 bases. CDR3 sequence: CASSAGVSGANVLTF. As DNA, the CDR3 is TGTGCCAGCAGTGCGGGGGTCTCCGGGGCCAACGTCCTGACTTTC.

V and J are TRBV28 and TRBJ2-7, with 10 bases that match TRBD1. CDR1 and CDR2 from the germline V gene are MDHEN and SYDVKM. V was pared by 5 bases and J by 0 bases, with 4 bases of the junction left unmatched. The CDR3 covers 15 residues. CDR3 loop: CASSPWTGGSYEQYF. The CDR3 DNA reads as TGTGCCAGCAGTCCCTGGACAGGGGGCTCCTACGAGCAGTACTTC.

The V call is TRBV13, the J call TRBJ1-2; no reliable D call. V shed 3 bases and J shed 3 bases, with 14 bases lying between them. Germline V lookup: CDR1 PRHDT, CDR2 FYEKMQ (reference sequence). CDR3 length equals 15 residues. CDR3 bases: TGTGCCAGCAGCTTCTCCAGCTCAGGTCACTATGGCTACACCTTC. This gives the protein CASSFSSSGHYGYTF.

The gene calls are TRBV19 and TRBJ2-1; 8 bases match TRBD2. CDR1 is LNHDA, CDR2 SQIVND, per germline (reference sequence). The CDR3 totals 15 residues. Losses at the gene ends were 6 bases for V and 0 bases for J; bases not matched to a gene: 4. The CDR3 DNA reads TGTGCCAGTAGAGCACTAGCGGTCTCCTACAATGAGCAGTTCTTC. Encoded protein: CASRALAVSYNEQFF.

There are a few counts of this clone. The chain recombines TRBV2 with TRBJ1-5; D possibly corresponds to TRBD1 (6 bases). Germline V gene lookup returns CDR1 SNHLY and CDR2 FYNNEI. This CDR3 is built from 17 residues. V lost 6 bases to trimming and J lost 3 bases, with 21 bases between them. CDR3 amino acids: CASRPSGAGALNQPQHF. The CDR3 nucleotides read TGTGCCAGCAGACCCTCGGGCGCAGGGGCTCTCAATCAGCCCCAGCATTTT.